This T cell receptor (beta chain) stems from a study of cytomegalovirus exposure and HLA in healthy donors. Notes on this clone: Its antigen is as yet unknown.

The V segment lost 4 bases and the J segment 4 bases; nucleotides outside the gene matches: 6. CDR1 LNHDA and CDR2 SQIVND come from the germline V gene (reference sequence). CDR3 size: 15 residues. The PCR made use of 60 Vbeta and 13 Jbeta primers. Data came from immunoSEQ multiplex PCR; TCRdb stores just in-frame clones and leaves some out. This table has about 150,000 clones, around four fifths appearing once. The study, taken as a whole, reports: Links to common viral pathogens appeared, in a later analysis, for several of the most significant clusters. A missense DCLRE1C variant was associated with V- and J-gene trimming of TCR beta chains in a later analysis, and an independent cohort replicated the association.

This rearrangement joins TRBV19 to TRBJ2-7, with 11 bases lining up with TRBD2. The source is a woman aged 50 to 60 in good health and CMV-seropositive. Sequencing input: PBMCs. For the CDR3, the DNA is TGTGCCAGTAGTACCTTAGCGGGAGGGCTATACGAGCAGTACTTC. This codes for CASSTLAGGLYEQYF.